These 31 T cell receptor beta chains came from one sample sequenced in a study of blood T cell repertoires in COVID-19. Only in-frame clones appear in the TCRdb table, and some are missing; sequencing was by immunoSEQ multiplex PCR. The sample gives approximately 130,000 clones, around 76% of which show up once; about 10% is in the top ten. Sequenced: peripheral blood. These receptors came from a human donor in a cohort sampled during active COVID-19.

J is TRBJ1-3 and V is TRBV12-5, with D possibly matching TRBD1 (6 bases). Germline V CDR1 and CDR2: LGHNT, FRNRAP. Between the trimmed V and J ends, which lost 5 bases and 3 bases, there was a span of 14 bases. CDR3 length: 15 amino acids. CDR3 region: CASGLPGDRGNTIYF. The CDR3 DNA is TGTGCTAGTGGTCTGCCAGGGGATCGTGGAAACACCATATATTTT.

The rearrangement links TRBV10-3 to TRBJ1-5; possibly TRBD1 for D (5 bases). The CDR3 is made up of 16 amino acids. V lost 0 bases and J lost 2, with 11 bases in between. Germline-derived CDR1 and CDR2 are ENHRY and SYGVKD. CDR3 in DNA: TGTGCCATCAGTGAGTCCGGGGGGTCTCGCAATCAGCCCCAGCATTTT. This sequence encodes CAISESGGSRNQPQHF.

V is TRBV3-1 (or the pseudogene TRBV3-2) and J is TRBJ2-7, with D uncertain. There are 12 residues in the CDR3. With 2 bases removed from V and 2 bases from J, the gap between germline ends came to 4 bases. Germline V gene sequence: CDR1 LGHDT, CDR2 YNNKEL (reference sequence). The DNA of the CDR3 is TGTGCCAGCAGCCAACTTACCTACGAGCAGTACTTC. Translating gives CASSQLTYEQYF.

This chain connects TRBV7-9 to TRBJ1-5; D unresolved. V shed 1 base and J shed 5 bases, with 9 bases lying between them. The CDR3 consists of 14 residues. Germline values: CDR1 SEHNR, CDR2 FQNEAQ (reference sequence). This chain's CDR3 is CASSLGGLHQPQHF. The DNA for the CDR3 is TGTGCCAGCAGCTTAGGTGGCCTCCATCAGCCCCAGCATTTT.

J is TRBJ2-5 and V is TRBV11-2; 10 bases line up with TRBD2. The V segment lost 5 bases and the J segment 1 base; nucleotides outside the gene matches: 7. The CDR3 spans 16 residues. Germline-derived CDR1 and CDR2 are SGHAT and FQNNGV. CDR3 sequence reads: CASSPRTSGVQETQYF. The DNA for the CDR3 is TGTGCCAGCAGCCCCAGGACTAGCGGAGTCCAAGAGACCCAGTACTTC.

The chain has TRBV5-1 and TRBJ2-3, with TRBD2 matching 8 bases. This CDR3 has 15 residues. Trimming removed 3 bases from V and 6 bases from J; junction bases left unmatched: 9. CDR1 is SGHRS, CDR2 YFSETQ, per germline. The CDR3 reads CASSSGLGGVDTQYF. The CDR3 DNA reads as TGCGCCAGCAGCTCTGGACTCGGGGGGGTCGATACGCAGTATTTT.

The J gene is TRBJ2-3, the V gene TRBV5-6, with TRBD1 matching over 9 bases. Trimming cost V 4 bases and J 0 bases; bases outside gene matches: 9. CDR3 size: 17 residues. The germline V gene encodes CDR1 SGHDT and CDR2 YYEEEE. DNA for the CDR3: TGTGCCAGCAGCCTCCTGCGACAGGGGGTTAGCACAGATACGCAGTATTTT. Translating it yields CASSLLRQGVSTDTQYF.

The chain links TRBV18 to TRBJ1-4; 9 bases line up with TRBD1. Trimming at V came to 3 bases and at J to 2 bases, leaving 10 bases not matched to a gene. The CDR3 is made up of 18 amino acids. CDR1 KGHSH and CDR2 LQKENI come from the germline V gene. The CDR3 coding sequence is TGTGCCAGCTCACCCCTGGGGACAGGGATGGCGACTAATGAAAAACTGTTTTTT. Protein sequence: CASSPLGTGMATNEKLFF.

This chain connects TRBV10-2 to TRBJ2-3; 11 nucleotides line up with TRBD2. V shed 7 bases and J 5 bases; nucleotides not matched to a gene: 8. The V gene's germline CDR1 is WSHSY and CDR2 SAAADI. This CDR3 spans 15 amino acids. The CDR3 sequence is CASTLSGGAGDTQYF. The CDR3 DNA sequence: TGCGCCAGCACCCTTAGCGGGGGGGCTGGAGATACGCAGTATTTT.

This clone was recorded once. The V gene is TRBV13, the J gene TRBJ1-4, with D possibly being TRBD1 (6 bases). The CDR3 contains 13 residues. Germline V gives CDR1 PRHDT, CDR2 FYEKMQ (reference sequence). V lost 4 bases, J lost 7 bases, and 10 bases lay in between. The DNA of the CDR3 is TGTGCCAGCAGCTCGAGGGACACTGAAAAACTGTTTTTT. Its translation: CASSSRDTEKLFF.

This rearrangement joins TRBV12-3 or TRBV12-4 to TRBJ2-2; D gene unclear. The V end lost 4 bases, the J end lost 0 bases, and 3 bases lay between the germline ends. This CDR3 comprises 13 residues. The CDR3 protein is CASSSSNTGELFF. The CDR3 DNA reads TGTGCCAGCAGTTCCTCGAACACCGGGGAGCTGTTTTTT.

The V and J genes are TRBV28 and TRBJ1-1, with 10 bases lining up with TRBD1. With V trimmed by 6 bases and J by 4 bases, 20 bases remained unmatched. CDR1 is MDHEN and CDR2 is SYDVKM in the germline V gene. The CDR3 loop spans 19 amino acids. CDR3 in DNA: TGTGCCAGCAGGCACGGGACAGGGGTTCGGCCCGCTATGTTCACTGAAGCTTTCTTT. Translating gives CASRHGTGVRPAMFTEAFF.

J is TRBJ1-1 and V is TRBV10-3, with 9 bases matching TRBD1. This CDR3 comprises 14 residues. Germline CDR1 reads ENHRY; CDR2 reads SYGVKD. V was pared by 6 bases and J by 5 bases, with 7 bases of the junction left unmatched. The CDR3 reads CAISRTGVGTEAFF. The CDR3 DNA sequence: TGTGCCATCAGCCGGACAGGGGTGGGGACTGAAGCTTTCTTT.

CDR3 DNA: TGTGCCAGCAGCCATCCCCGGGACAGGGGGCGCGGGGGTGAAAAACTGTTTTTT. This gives the protein CASSHPRDRGRGGEKLFF. This chain uses TRBV3-1 (or the pseudogene TRBV3-2) with TRBJ1-4; TRBD1 matches 12 bases. This CDR3 is built from 18 residues. CDR1 and CDR2 from the germline V gene are LGHDT and YNNKEL (reference sequence). The J segment lost 7 bases and the V segment lost 3 bases, leaving 12 bases of the junction unmatched.

This clone has only a few counts. V usage is TRBV7-9 and J usage is TRBJ2-7; a possible D gene is TRBD1 (6 bases). Germline V gives CDR1 SEHNR, CDR2 FQNEAQ (reference sequence). The CDR3 has 14 amino acids. V dropped 5 bases and J dropped 6 bases, with 17 bases sitting between them. The CDR3 loop is CASSLPGQGSEQYF. In DNA, the CDR3 is TGTGCCAGCAGCCTACCGGGACAAGGTAGCGAGCAGTACTTC.

The chain employs TRBV29-1 and TRBJ2-1; D gene unclear. Per the germline V gene, CDR1 is SQVTM and CDR2 is ANQGSEA. CDR3 length: 12 residues. V was shortened by 2 bases and J by 6 bases, with 8 bases between the two germline ends. The CDR3 loop reads CSVEMSLNEQFF. Here the CDR3 DNA reads TGCAGCGTTGAAATGTCCCTCAATGAGCAGTTCTTC.

The V and J genes are TRBV7-8 and TRBJ2-1; 7 nucleotides align to TRBD1. Unmatched junction bases numbered 4, after V lost 0 bases and J lost 2 bases. The CDR3 is made up of 16 amino acids. CDR1 SGHVS and CDR2 FQNEAQ come from the germline V gene. The CDR3 coding sequence is TGTGCCAGCAGCTTAGCTTTCGGGACAGCCTACAATGAGCAGTTCTTC. Translated, it gives CASSLAFGTAYNEQFF.

The chain couples TRBV4-2 to TRBJ1-5; a weak D match, TRBD1 (6 bases). CDR1 and CDR2 (germline): LGHNA, YNFKEQ. V lost 0 bases, J lost 0 bases, and 12 bases lay in between. The CDR3 totals 17 residues. CDR3 residues: CASSQEQGVISNQPQHF. The CDR3 nucleotides are TGTGCCAGCAGCCAAGAACAGGGAGTAATTAGCAATCAGCCCCAGCATTTT.

The rearrangement uses TRBV9 and TRBJ1-6, with TRBD1 matching over 9 bases. Germline V gene sequence: CDR1 SGDLS, CDR2 YYNGEE. V lost 4 bases to trimming and J lost 0 bases; unmatched junction nucleotides: 8. This CDR3 region has 18 residues. The CDR3 region has the DNA TGTGCCAGCAGCCTTGGACAGGGGACGAGCTCCTATAATTCACCCCTCCACTTT. Translation gives CASSLGQGTSSYNSPLHF.

This clone has only one observation. The chain recombines TRBV19 with TRBJ2-5; 8 bases line up with TRBD1. Germline-derived CDR1 and CDR2 are LNHDA and SQIVND (reference sequence). The length of the CDR3 is 16 residues. Trimming removed 4 bases from V and 1 base from J; junction bases left unmatched: 8. The CDR3 sequence is CASSTTGGQFQETQYF. CDR3 bases: TGTGCCAGTAGTACAACAGGGGGTCAATTCCAAGAGACCCAGTACTTC.

V is TRBV6-5 and J is TRBJ2-5, with unresolved D. This CDR3 region has 13 residues. Trimming took off 2 bases at V and 0 bases at J, with 4 bases between the two ends. CDR1 and CDR2 from the germline V gene are MNHEY and SVGAGI. The DNA for the CDR3 is TGTGCCAGCAGTTACCAGGACCAAGAGACCCAGTACTTC. Its translation is CASSYQDQETQYF.

The V gene is TRBV6-2 or TRBV6-3, the J gene TRBJ1-5; a possible D gene is TRBD1 (5 bases). Germline V gives CDR1 MNHEY, CDR2 SVGEGT. CDR3 size: 16 residues. V lost 2 bases and J lost 4, with 15 bases in between. CDR3 DNA: TGTGCCAGCAGTTACCCCGCGACAGCTTTGAATCAGCCCCAGCATTTT. This sequence encodes CASSYPATALNQPQHF.

This clone was detected only a few times. The rearrangement joins TRBV5-1 to TRBJ1-6; 8 bases line up with TRBD1. V trimming: 2 bases; J trimming: 5 bases; junction bases outside the gene matches: 6. Germline V lookup: CDR1 SGHRS, CDR2 YFSETQ. The CDR3 covers 16 residues. CDR3 region: CASSFQPGQDNSPLHF. The CDR3 nucleotides are TGCGCCAGCAGCTTTCAACCGGGACAGGATAATTCACCCCTCCACTTT. The full variable domain, completed using reference TRBV5-1 and TRBJ1-6, is KAGVTQTPRYLIKTRGQQVTLSCSPISGHRSVSWYQQTPGQGLQFLFEYFSETQRNKGNFPGRFSGRQFSNSRSEMNVSTLELGDSALYLCASSFQPGQDNSPLHFGNGTRLTVT.

The chain employs TRBV3-1 (or the pseudogene TRBV3-2) and TRBJ2-6; TRBD1 is a possible D gene (6 bases). Germline assignment: CDR1 LGHDT and CDR2 YNNKEL (reference sequence). V lost 6 bases, J lost 2 bases, and 8 bases lay in between. This CDR3 spans 14 amino acids. The CDR3 region has the DNA TGTGCCAGCAGACAGGGCACTGGGGCCAACGTCCTGACTTTC. As protein: CASRQGTGANVLTF.

This chain links TRBV5-4 with TRBJ1-6; TRBD1 aligns across 9 bases. V lost 4 bases, J lost 9 bases, and 5 bases stayed unmatched. Germline CDR1 and CDR2: SGHNT and YYREEE (reference sequence). The CDR3 consists of 14 residues. CDR3 in amino acids: CASSRTGDGSPLHF. The CDR3 region has the DNA TGTGCCAGCAGCCGGACAGGGGATGGTTCACCCCTCCACTTT.

V usage is TRBV19 and J usage is TRBJ1-2, with D perhaps TRBD1 (5 bases). The CDR3 is made up of 12 amino acids. Germline-derived CDR1 and CDR2 are LNHDA and SQIVND (reference sequence). Trimming pared 7 bases from V and 8 bases from J, leaving 14 bases between. CDR3 DNA sequence: TGTGCCAGTATGGCGGGGCGCCGGGGCTACACCTTC. Translated, it gives CASMAGRRGYTF.

The V call is TRBV9, the J call TRBJ2-5, with D perhaps matching TRBD2 (6 bases). Per the germline V gene, CDR1 is SGDLS and CDR2 is YYNGEE. V was shortened by 0 bases and J by 7 bases, with 16 bases between the two germline ends. The CDR3 is 15 residues long. The CDR3 coding sequence is TGTGCCAGCAGCGTAGAGGCAGTCCCCGGGGGGACCCAGTACTTC. Translating it yields CASSVEAVPGGTQYF. The full variable domain, with the rest looked up from reference TRBV9 and TRBJ2-5, is DSGVTQTPKHLITATGQRVTLRCSPRSGDLSVYWYQQSLDQGLQFLIQYYNGEERAKGNILERFSAQQFPDLHSELNLSSLELGDSALYFCASSVEAVPGGTQYFGPGTRLLVL.

The chain uses TRBV9 and TRBJ2-7; TRBD2 agrees at 7 bases. V trimming: 2 bases; J trimming: 5 bases; junction bases outside the gene matches: 16. CDR1 and CDR2 (germline): SGDLS, YYNGEE. The CDR3 extends over 17 amino acids. The CDR3 sequence: CASSVGTTLGDPHEQYF. The CDR3 coding sequence is TGTGCCAGCAGCGTTGGGACTACACTCGGGGACCCCCACGAGCAGTACTTC.

The gene calls are TRBV20-1 and TRBJ2-1; no firm D call. The length of the CDR3 is 13 residues. Trimming took off 3 bases at V and 3 bases at J, with 9 bases between the two ends. Germline assignment: CDR1 DFQATT and CDR2 SNEGSKA (reference sequence). CDR3 bases: TGCAGTGCTAGTGGCCTAAACTACAATGAGCAGTTCTTC. It encodes CSASGLNYNEQFF.

V gene TRBV2 combines with J gene TRBJ2-2; 15 positions match TRBD2. The CDR3 is 16 amino acids. V trimming: 4 bases; J trimming: 5 bases; junction bases outside the gene matches: 2. Germline values: CDR1 SNHLY, CDR2 FYNNEI. Written as DNA, the CDR3 is TGTGCCAGCAGTGGAGGACTAGCGGGAGGGACCGGGGAGCTGTTTTTT. This encodes CASSGGLAGGTGELFF.

The chain couples TRBV27 to TRBJ1-4; 9 bases are a match to TRBD1. The CDR3 has 14 amino acids. Germline CDR1 MNHEY, CDR2 SMNVEV (reference sequence). V shed 5 bases, J shed 8 bases, and the junction held 6 bases outside the gene matches. Here the CDR3 reads CASSPGTGWEKLFF. In DNA form, the CDR3 reads TGTGCCAGCAGTCCAGGGACAGGGTGGGAAAAACTGTTTTTT.